This T cell receptor beta chain was sequenced during a study of T-cell reconstitution after alpha-beta-depleted transplantation in children. Study-wide results and caveats: Reported findings indicate that, about two months after transplant, alpha-beta T cells came from several hundred expanded clones, which were derived from non-depleted graft cells. T-cell counts and diversity at one year post-transplant came mainly from newly produced T cells. Elevated TCRbeta diversity at day 60 was traced, in some patients, to surviving recipient T cells and thymic progenitors.

Library preparation (for TCRbeta) was performed with unique molecular identifiers. TCRdb reanalysed the PCR reads using MiXCR and keeps one entry per CDR3 protein. The repertoire holds 530,000 or so distinct CDR3 sequences, with approximately 30% as singletons. This clonotype came up a few times. Antigen: not known. Germline CDR1 is MGHRA and CDR2 is YSYEKL. The V segment lost 2 bases and the J segment 6 bases; nucleotides outside the gene matches: 6. This CDR3 has 14 residues. This chain links TRBV4-1 with TRBJ2-7, with 8 positions matching TRBD1. This clonotype was sampled from a boy in the first two years of life with Wiskott-Aldrich syndrome, due to receive a stem cell transplant. The sample in question was PBMCs, obtained before TCRalphabeta/CD19-depleted stem cell transplant. CDR3 protein: CASSQPGTGGEQYF. The CDR3 DNA reads as TGCGCCAGCAGCCAACCTGGGACAGGAGGCGAGCAGTACTTC.